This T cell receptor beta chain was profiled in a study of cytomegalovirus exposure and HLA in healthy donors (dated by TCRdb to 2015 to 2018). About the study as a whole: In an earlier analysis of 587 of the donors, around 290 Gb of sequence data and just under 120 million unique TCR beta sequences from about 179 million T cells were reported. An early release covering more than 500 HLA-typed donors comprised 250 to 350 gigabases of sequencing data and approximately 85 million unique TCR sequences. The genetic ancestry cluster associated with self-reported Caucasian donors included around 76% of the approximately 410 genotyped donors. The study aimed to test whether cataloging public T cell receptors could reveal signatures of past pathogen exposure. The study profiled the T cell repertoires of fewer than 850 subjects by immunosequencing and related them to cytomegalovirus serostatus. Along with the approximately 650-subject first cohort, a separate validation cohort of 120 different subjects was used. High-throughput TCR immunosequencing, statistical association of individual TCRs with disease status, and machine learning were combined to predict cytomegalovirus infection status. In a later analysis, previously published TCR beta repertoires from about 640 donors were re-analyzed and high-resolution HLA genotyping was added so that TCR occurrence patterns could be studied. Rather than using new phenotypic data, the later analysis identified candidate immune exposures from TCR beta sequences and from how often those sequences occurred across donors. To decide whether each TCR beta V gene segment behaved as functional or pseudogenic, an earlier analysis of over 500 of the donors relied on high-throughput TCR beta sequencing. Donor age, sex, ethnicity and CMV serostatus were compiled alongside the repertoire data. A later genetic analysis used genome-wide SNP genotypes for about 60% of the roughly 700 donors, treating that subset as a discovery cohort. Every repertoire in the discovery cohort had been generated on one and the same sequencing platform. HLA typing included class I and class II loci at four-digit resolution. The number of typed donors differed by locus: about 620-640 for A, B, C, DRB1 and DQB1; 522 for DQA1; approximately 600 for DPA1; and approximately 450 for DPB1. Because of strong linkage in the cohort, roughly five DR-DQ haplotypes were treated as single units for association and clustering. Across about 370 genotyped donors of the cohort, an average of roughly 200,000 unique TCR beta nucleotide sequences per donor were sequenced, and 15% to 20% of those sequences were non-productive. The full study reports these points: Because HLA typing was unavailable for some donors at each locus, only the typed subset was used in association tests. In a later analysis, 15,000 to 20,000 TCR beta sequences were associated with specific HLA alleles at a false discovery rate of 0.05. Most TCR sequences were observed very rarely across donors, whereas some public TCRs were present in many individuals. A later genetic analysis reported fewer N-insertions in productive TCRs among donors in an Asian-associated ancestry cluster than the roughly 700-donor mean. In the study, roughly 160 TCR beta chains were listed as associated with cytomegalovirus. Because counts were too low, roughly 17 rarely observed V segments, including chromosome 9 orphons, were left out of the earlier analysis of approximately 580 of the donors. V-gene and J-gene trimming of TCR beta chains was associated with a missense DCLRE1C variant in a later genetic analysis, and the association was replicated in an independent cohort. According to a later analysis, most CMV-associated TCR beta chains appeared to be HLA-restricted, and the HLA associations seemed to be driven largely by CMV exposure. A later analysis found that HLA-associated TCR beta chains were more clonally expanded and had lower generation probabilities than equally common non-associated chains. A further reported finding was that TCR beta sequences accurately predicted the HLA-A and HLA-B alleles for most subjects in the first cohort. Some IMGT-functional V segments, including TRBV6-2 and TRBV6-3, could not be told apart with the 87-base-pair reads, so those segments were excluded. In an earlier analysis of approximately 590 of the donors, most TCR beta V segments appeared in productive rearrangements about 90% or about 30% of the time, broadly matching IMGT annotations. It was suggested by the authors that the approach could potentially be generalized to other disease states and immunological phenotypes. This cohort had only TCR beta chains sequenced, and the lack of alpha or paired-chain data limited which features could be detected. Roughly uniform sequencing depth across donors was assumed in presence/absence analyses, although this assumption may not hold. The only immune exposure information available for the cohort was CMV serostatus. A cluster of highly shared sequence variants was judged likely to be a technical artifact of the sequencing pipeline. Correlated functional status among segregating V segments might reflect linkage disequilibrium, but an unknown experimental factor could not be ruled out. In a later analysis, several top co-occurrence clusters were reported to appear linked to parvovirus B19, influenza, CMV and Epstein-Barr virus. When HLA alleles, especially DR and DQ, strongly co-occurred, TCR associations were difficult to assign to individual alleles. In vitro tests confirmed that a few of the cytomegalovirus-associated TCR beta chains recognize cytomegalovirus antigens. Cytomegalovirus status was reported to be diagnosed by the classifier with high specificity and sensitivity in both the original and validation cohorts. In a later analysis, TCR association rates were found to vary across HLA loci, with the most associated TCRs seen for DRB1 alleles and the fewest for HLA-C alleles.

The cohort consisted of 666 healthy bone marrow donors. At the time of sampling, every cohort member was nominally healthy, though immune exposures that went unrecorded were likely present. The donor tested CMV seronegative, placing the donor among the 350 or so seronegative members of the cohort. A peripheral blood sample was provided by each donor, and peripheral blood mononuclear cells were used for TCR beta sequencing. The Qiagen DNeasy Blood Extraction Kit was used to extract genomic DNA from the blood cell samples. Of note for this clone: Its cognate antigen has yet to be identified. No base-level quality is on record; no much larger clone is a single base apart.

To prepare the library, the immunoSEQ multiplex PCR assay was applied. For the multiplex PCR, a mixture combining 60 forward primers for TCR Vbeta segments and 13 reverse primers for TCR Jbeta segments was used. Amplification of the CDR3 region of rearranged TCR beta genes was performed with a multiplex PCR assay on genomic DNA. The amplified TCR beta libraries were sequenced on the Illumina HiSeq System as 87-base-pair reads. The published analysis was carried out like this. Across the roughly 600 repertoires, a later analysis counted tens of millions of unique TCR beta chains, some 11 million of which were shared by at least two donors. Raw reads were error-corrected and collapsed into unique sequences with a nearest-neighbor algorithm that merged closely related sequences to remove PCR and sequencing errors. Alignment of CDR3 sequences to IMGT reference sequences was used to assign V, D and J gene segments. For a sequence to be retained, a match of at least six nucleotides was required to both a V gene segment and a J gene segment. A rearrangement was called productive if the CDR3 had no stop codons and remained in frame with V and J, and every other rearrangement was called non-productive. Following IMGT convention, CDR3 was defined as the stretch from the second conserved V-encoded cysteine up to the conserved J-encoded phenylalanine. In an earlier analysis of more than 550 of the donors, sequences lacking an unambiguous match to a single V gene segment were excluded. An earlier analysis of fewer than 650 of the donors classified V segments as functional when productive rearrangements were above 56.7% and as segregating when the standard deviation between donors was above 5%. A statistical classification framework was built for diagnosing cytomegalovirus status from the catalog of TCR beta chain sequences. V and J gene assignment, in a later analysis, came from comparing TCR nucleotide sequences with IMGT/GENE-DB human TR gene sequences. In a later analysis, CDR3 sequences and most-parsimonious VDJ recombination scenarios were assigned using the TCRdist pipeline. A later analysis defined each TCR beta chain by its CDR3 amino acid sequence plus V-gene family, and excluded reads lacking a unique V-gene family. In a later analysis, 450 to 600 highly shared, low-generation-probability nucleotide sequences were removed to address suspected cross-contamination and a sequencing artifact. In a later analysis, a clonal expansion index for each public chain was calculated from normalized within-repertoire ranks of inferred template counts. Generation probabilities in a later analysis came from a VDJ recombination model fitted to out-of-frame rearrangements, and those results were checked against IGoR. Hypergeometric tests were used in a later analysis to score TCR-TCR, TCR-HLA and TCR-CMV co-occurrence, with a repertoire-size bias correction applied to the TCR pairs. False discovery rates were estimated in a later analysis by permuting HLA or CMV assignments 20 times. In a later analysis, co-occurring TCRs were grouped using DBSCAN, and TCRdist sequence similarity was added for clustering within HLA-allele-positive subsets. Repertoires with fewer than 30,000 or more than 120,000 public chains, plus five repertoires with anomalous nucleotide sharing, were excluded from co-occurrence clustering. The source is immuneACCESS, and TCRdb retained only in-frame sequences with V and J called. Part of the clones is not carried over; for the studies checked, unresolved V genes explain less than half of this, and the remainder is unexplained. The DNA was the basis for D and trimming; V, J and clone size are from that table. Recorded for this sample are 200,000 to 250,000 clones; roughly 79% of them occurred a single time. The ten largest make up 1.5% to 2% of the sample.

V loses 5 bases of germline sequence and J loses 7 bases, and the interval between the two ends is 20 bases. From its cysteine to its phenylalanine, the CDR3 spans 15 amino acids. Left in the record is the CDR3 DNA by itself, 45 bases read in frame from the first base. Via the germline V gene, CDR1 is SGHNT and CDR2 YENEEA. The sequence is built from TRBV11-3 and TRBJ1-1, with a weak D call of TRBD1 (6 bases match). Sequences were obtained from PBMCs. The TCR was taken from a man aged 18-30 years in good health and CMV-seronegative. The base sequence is TGTGCCAGCAGCGACCTCACAGGGAACGGAAATGAAGCTTTCTTT. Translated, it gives CASSDLTGNGNEAFF.